The 13 T cell receptor beta chains below come from one sample, sequenced in a study of cytomegalovirus exposure and HLA in healthy donors. Primers: 60 Vbeta forward and 13 Jbeta reverse. This table comes from immunoSEQ multiplex PCR, and its TCRdb copy is limited to in-frame clones, with some not included. Here the sample spans 110,000 to 150,000 clones, approximately 80% being singletons. Sequenced: PBMCs. The receptors derive from a male donor in good health and CMV-seronegative.

V and J are TRBV13 and TRBJ1-3; 8 nucleotides agree with TRBD1. V dropped 4 bases and J dropped 7; count of bases not matched to a gene: 18. Per germline, CDR1 PRHDT and CDR2 FYEKMQ (reference sequence). This CDR3 is built from 18 residues. CDR3 sequence: CASSWRATGQARGNTIYF. CDR3 DNA sequence: TGTGCCAGCAGCTGGAGGGCCACGGGACAGGCACGTGGGAACACCATATATTTT.

V and J are TRBV7-9 and TRBJ2-3; D not certain. CDR1 SEHNR and CDR2 FQNEAQ come from the germline V gene (reference sequence). The CDR3 consists of 14 residues. The V and J ends lost 1 base and 0 bases respectively, with 5 bases between them. This CDR3 reads CASSLDGSTDTQYF. CDR3 sequence (DNA): TGTGCCAGCAGCTTAGACGGGAGCACAGATACGCAGTATTTT. Full variable domain (outside the CDR3, taken from reference TRBV7-9 and TRBJ2-3): DTGVSQNPRHKITKRGQNVTFRCDPISEHNRLYWYRQTLGQGPEFLTYFQNEAQLEKSRLLSDRFSAERPKGSFSTLEIQRTEQGDSAMYLCASSLDGSTDTQYFGPGTRLTVL.

V usage is TRBV6-1 and J usage is TRBJ1-2; perhaps TRBD1 as D (6 bases). V was cut by 6 bases and J by 0 bases, with 8 bases left in between. The CDR3 is 13 residues long. Germline CDR1 and CDR2: MNHNS and SASEGT. CDR3 nucleotides: TGTGCCAGCAGGGACAGTCCTAACTATGGCTACACCTTC. This codes for CASRDSPNYGYTF.

The J gene is TRBJ2-3, the V gene TRBV6-4; weak D call: TRBD2 (6 bases). CDR1 is MRHNA and CDR2 is SNTAGT in the germline V gene. The CDR3 runs 16 residues. V lost 2 bases and J lost 4, with 16 bases in between. CDR3: CASSDGGISGPDTQYF. The CDR3 DNA reads TGTGCCAGCAGTGACGGGGGGATATCGGGGCCAGATACGCAGTATTTT.

The chain joins TRBV28 to TRBJ2-5, with 8 bases that match TRBD1. Germline values: CDR1 MDHEN, CDR2 SYDVKM. This CDR3 has 14 amino acids. J was trimmed by 7 bases and V by 5 bases; bases with no gene match: 9. CDR3: CASSPTGQAWTQYF. The CDR3 bases are TGTGCCAGCAGTCCAACGGGACAGGCTTGGACCCAGTACTTC.

The chain couples TRBV7-2 to TRBJ2-3; 8 bases align to TRBD1. The CDR3 runs 16 residues. V lost 5 bases, J lost 3 bases, and 10 bases stayed unmatched. Germline V gene sequence: CDR1 SGHTA, CDR2 FQGNSA. CDR3 nucleotide sequence: TGTGCCAGCAGCCGGAGGACAGGGCAAAGTACAGATACGCAGTATTTT. Translation: CASSRRTGQSTDTQYF.

The chain links TRBV15 to TRBJ2-3, with 9 nucleotides matching TRBD2. Looked up from germline, CDR1 is LNHNV and CDR2 is YYDKDF (reference sequence). The CDR3 is made up of 18 amino acids. Trimming removed 8 bases from V and 1 base from J; junction bases left unmatched: 16. The DNA for the CDR3 is TGTGCCACCCGTCTAGCCCGCGGGAGGGCGTTTGGCACAGATACGCAGTATTTT. Its protein product is CATRLARGRAFGTDTQYF. Variable domain in full (rest from reference TRBV15 and TRBJ2-3): DAMVIQNPRYQVTQFGKPVTLSCSQTLNHNVMYWYQQKSSQAPKLLFHYYDKDFNNEADTPDNFQSRRPNTSFCFLDIRSPGLGDTAMYLCATRLARGRAFGTDTQYFGPGTRLTVL.

This chain joins TRBV25-1 and TRBJ2-7; D might be TRBD1 (6 bases). Germline lookup yields CDR1 MGHDK and CDR2 SYGVNS. This CDR3 spans 18 amino acids. V dropped 2 bases and J dropped 0 bases, with 20 bases sitting between them. CDR3 coding DNA: TGTGCCAGCAGTGAAGCCACGGGGCAGGGGAAGAGCTCCTACGAGCAGTACTTC. This encodes CASSEATGQGKSSYEQYF.

This chain links TRBV4-3 with TRBJ2-6, with a weak D call TRBD1 (6 bases). The CDR3 has 17 residues. Germline V gives CDR1 LGHNA, CDR2 YSLEER. Trimming shortened V by 0 bases and J by 2 bases, and 11 bases separated the two germline ends. The CDR3 sequence: CASSQEGRGTGANVLTF. Written as DNA, the CDR3 is TGCGCCAGCAGCCAAGAAGGCAGGGGCACTGGGGCCAACGTCCTGACTTTC.

J is TRBJ2-7 and V is TRBV5-6; D ambiguous. CDR1 is SGHDT, CDR2 YYEEEE, per germline. V gave up 0 bases and J gave up 6 bases, with 7 bases separating them. This CDR3 spans 12 amino acids. CDR3 residues: CASSLGTGEQYF. CDR3 DNA sequence: TGTGCCAGCAGCTTGGGTACGGGCGAGCAGTACTTC.

This chain connects TRBV14 to TRBJ1-1; the D gene is possibly TRBD1 (5 bases). Trimming took 7 bases from V and 2 from J, leaving 20 bases between them. The CDR3 runs to 16 residues. Germline assignment: CDR1 SGHDN and CDR2 FVKESK. In nucleotides, the CDR3 is TGTGCCAGCAAAAAGGAAGGGAGGGGCCCCAACACTGAAGCTTTCTTT. Protein product: CASKKEGRGPNTEAFF.

The chain joins TRBV15 to TRBJ2-5; TRBD2 matches at 14 bases. Unmatched junction bases numbered 7, after V lost 3 bases and J lost 4 bases. Germline V gene data show CDR1 as LNHNV and CDR2 as YYDKDF (reference sequence). The length of the CDR3 is 17 residues. The CDR3 DNA follows: TGTGCCACCAGCAGGCGACTAGCGGGGGGGATAAGAGAGACCCAGTACTTC. It is translated as CATSRRLAGGIRETQYF.

V usage is TRBV5-1 and J usage is TRBJ2-5, with a tentative D call TRBD1 (6 bases). The J call may be in error: the DNA end matches TRBJ2-7 better. This CDR3 spans 13 amino acids. The V gene's germline CDR1 is SGHRS and CDR2 YFSETQ. CDR3 in amino acids: CASRHTGTYEQYF. CDR3 coding DNA: TGCGCCAGCAGACATACAGGGACCTACGAGCAGTACTTC.